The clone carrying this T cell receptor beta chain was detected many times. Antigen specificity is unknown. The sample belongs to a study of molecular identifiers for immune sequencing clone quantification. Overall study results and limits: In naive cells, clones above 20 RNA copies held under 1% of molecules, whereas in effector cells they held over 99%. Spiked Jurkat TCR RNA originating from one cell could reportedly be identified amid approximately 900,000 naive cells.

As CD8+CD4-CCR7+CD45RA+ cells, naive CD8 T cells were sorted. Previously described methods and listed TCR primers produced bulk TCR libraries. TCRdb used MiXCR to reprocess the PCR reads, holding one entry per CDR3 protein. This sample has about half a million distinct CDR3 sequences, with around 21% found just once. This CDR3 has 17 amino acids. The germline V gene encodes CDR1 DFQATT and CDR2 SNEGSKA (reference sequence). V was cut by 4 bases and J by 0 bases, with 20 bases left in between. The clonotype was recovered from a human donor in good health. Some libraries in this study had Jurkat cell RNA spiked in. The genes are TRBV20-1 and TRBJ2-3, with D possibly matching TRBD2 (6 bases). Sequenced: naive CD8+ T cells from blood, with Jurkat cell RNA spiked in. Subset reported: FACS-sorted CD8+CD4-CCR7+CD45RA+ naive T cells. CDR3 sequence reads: CSAIPRLDDISTDTQYF. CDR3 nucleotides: TGCAGTGCTATCCCGAGACTAGACGACATTAGCACAGATACGCAGTATTTT.